The clone carrying this T cell receptor (beta chain) was detected only a few times. Germline CDR1 is GTSNPN and CDR2 is SVGIG (reference sequence). V lost 1 base and J 4 bases, leaving 16 bases between the germline ends. This CDR3 is built from 15 residues. The data were obtained in a study of beta chain features in type 1 diabetes. Study as a whole: The number of sorted cells examined across all samples was under 140,000,000.

The entirety of the isolated RNA underwent reverse transcription, so expressed TCRB transcripts were sequenced. Clones were read by immunoSEQ multiplex PCR, and TCRdb kept only the in-frame ones, dropping some. The table shows about 230,000 clones, with 7.5% to 10% occurring only once. Without exception, sorted populations had purity beyond 95%. What was sequenced was naive CD4+ T cells from blood. The TCR originated in a woman aged 18-35 years in good health. The chain carries TRBV30 and TRBJ1-1; D is perhaps TRBD1 (6 bases). This CDR3 reads CAWSAILQGVTEAFF. In nucleotides, the CDR3 is TGTGCCTGGAGTGCGATTTTACAGGGAGTCACTGAAGCTTTCTTT.